These 10 T cell receptor beta chains were sequenced from one sample in a study of OX40 agonist ivuxolimab in advanced cancers. The assay was immunoSEQ multiplex PCR, and TCRdb's table has in-frame clones only and misses some. The sample lists 65,000 to 80,000 clones, approximately 90% seen once, with 0.8% to 1% in the top ten. The material was CD4+ or CD8+ T cells sorted from blood, obtained in a trial of the OX40 agonist ivuxolimab. The receptor set was obtained from an adult with an advanced solid tumor such as melanoma, head and neck, liver or kidney cancer.

This clone was counted once. The chain has TRBV5-1 and TRBJ1-4; 7 bases line up with TRBD1. Germline V gives CDR1 SGHRS, CDR2 YFSETQ. The CDR3 runs 14 residues. Trimming at V came to 3 bases and at J to 4 bases, leaving 3 bases not matched to a gene. The CDR3, as DNA: TGCGCCAGCAGCTCGGGACAGAGTAATGAAAAACTGTTTTTT. It is translated as CASSSGQSNEKLFF.

J is TRBJ1-2 and V is TRBV6-5, with 7 bases identical to TRBD1. V trimming: 10 bases; J trimming: 5 bases; junction bases outside the gene matches: 7. The CDR3 contains 12 residues. CDR1 is MNHEY, CDR2 SVGAGI, per germline. The CDR3 bases are TGTGCCATTTCAGGACAGGAGTATGGCTACACCTTC. Its protein is CAISGQEYGYTF.

J is TRBJ2-2 and V is TRBV11-3; 10 nucleotides align to TRBD2. CDR3 length: 16 amino acids. Unmatched junction bases numbered 9, after V lost 2 bases and J lost 9 bases. Germline V gene data show CDR1 as SGHNT and CDR2 as YENEEA. DNA of the CDR3: TGTGCCAGCAGCTTAAATATAGGACTAGCGGATCGGGAGCTGTTTTTT. Translated, it gives CASSLNIGLADRELFF.

V usage is TRBV4-3 and J usage is TRBJ2-1, with TRBD1 matching 11 bases. With 4 bases clipped from V and 15 bases from J, the junction kept 8 bases outside the gene matches. CDR1 is LGHNA, CDR2 YSLEER, per germline. The CDR3 consists of 13 residues. The CDR3 coding sequence is TGCGCCAGCAGCCTCACGGACAGGGGGCATCTGTTCTTC. Translated: CASSLTDRGHLFF.

J is TRBJ2-2 and V is TRBV13; a weak D match, TRBD2 (6 bases). The CDR3 consists of 16 residues. Germline loops: CDR1 PRHDT, CDR2 FYEKMQ (reference sequence). Trimming cost V 5 bases and J 5 bases, with 18 bases left between them. CDR3 loop: CASSPRWPGETGELFF. The CDR3 region has the DNA TGTGCCAGCAGCCCCCGATGGCCGGGGGAGACCGGGGAGCTGTTTTTT.

The chain links TRBV6-5 to TRBJ2-7; 8 nucleotides align to TRBD1. With V trimmed by 0 bases and J by 2 bases, 3 bases remained unmatched. The CDR3 has 15 residues. In germline, CDR1 is MNHEY, CDR2 SVGAGI. CDR3 nucleotides: TGTGCCAGCAGTTACTCTCCGGACAGGGCCTACGAGCAGTACTTC. Protein sequence: CASSYSPDRAYEQYF.

The chain is built from TRBV4-2 and TRBJ1-6; 8 positions match TRBD1. Germline loops: CDR1 LGHNA, CDR2 YNFKEQ. This CDR3 has 16 residues. V lost 4 bases and J lost 5; bases outside the gene matches: 7. In nucleotides, the CDR3 is TGTGCCAGCAGCCCCGGACAGGGCCTCCATAATTCACCCCTCCACTTT. It encodes CASSPGQGLHNSPLHF.

About this clone itself: One junction end disagrees with the germline gene, perhaps due to a read error. DNA for the CDR3: TGTGCCAGCGAACCCCGAGGGAGGGAGGAATTT. Translated, it gives CASEPRGREEF. The chain is built from TRBV7-9 and TRBJ2-3, with 7 positions matching TRBD2. The CDR3 contains 11 residues. CDR1 SEHNR and CDR2 FQNEAQ come from the germline V gene (reference sequence). Full variable domain (outside the CDR3, taken from reference TRBV7-9 and TRBJ2-3): DTGVSQNPRHKITKRGQNVTFRCDPISEHNRLYWYRQTLGQGPEFLTYFQNEAQLEKSRLLSDRFSAERPKGSFSTLEIQRTEQGDSAMYLCASEPRGREEFGPGTRLTVL.

In regard to this clone: The germline gene is not matched at one end of the junction; a read error may be the cause. The chain carries TRBV5-4 and TRBJ1-2; 7 bases match TRBD1. Germline V lookup: CDR1 SGHNT, CDR2 YYREEE (reference sequence). CDR3 length equals 14 residues. CDR3 DNA: TGCGCCAGCAGCCCCACAGGGGTTAACTATGGCTACACCTTC. This sequence encodes CASSPTGVNYGYTF. The full variable domain, rest sourced from reference TRBV5-4 and TRBJ1-2, is ETGVTQSPTHLIKTRGQQVTLRCSSQSGHNTVSWYQQALGQGPQFIFQYYREEENGRGNFPPRFSGLQFPNYSSELNVNALELDDSALYLCASSPTGVNYGYTFGSGTRLTVV.

The chain links TRBV7-9 to TRBJ1-2; 8 bases are a match to TRBD1. Per germline, CDR1 SEHNR and CDR2 FQNEAQ (reference sequence). The CDR3 runs 13 residues. The V segment lost 4 bases and the J segment 4 bases; nucleotides outside the gene matches: 2. CDR3 DNA sequence: TGTGCCAGCAGCTCTGGACAGGGCTATGGCTACACCTTC. Translation: CASSSGQGYGYTF.